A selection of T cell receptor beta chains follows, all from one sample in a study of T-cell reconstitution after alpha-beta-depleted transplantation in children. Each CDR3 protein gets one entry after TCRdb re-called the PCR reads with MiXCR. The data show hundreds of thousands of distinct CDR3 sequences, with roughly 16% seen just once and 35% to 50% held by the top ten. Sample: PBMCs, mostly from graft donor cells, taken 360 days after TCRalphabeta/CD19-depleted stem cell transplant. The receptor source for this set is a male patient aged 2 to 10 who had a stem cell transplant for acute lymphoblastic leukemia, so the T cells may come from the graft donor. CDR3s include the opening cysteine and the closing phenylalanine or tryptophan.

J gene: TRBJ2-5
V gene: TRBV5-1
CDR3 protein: CASSWNPSGLGETQYF

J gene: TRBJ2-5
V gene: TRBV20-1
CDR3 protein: CSARPPTSGQETQYF

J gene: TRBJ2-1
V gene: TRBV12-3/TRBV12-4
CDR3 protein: CASSLLTEQFF

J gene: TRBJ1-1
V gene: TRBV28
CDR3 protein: CASSGSIRAEAFF

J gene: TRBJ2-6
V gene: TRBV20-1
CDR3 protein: CSAEQGTVGANVLTF

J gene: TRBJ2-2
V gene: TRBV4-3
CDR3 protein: CASSPGAGHTGELFF

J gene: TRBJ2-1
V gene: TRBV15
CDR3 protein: CATSRDQSGTSGSEQFF

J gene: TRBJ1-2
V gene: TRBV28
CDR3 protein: CASSPSGTIYGYTF

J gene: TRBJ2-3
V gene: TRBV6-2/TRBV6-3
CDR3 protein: CASTPNGVLGPRTQYF

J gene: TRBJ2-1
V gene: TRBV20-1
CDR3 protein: CSASISGRVYSEQFF

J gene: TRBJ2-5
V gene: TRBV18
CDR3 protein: CASSPGSTGSETQYF

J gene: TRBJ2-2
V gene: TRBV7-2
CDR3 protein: CASSVGPSANTGELFF

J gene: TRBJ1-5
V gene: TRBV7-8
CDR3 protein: CASSSTGPQHF

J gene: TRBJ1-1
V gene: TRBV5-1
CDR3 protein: CASSLATGGLNTEAFF

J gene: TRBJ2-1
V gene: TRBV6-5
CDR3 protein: CASSYVSRDANNEQFF

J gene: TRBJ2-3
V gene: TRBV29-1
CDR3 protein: CSVGEGSVTDTQYF

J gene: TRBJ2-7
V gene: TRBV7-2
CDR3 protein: CASSLVSGAEQYF

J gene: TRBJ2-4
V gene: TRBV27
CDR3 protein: CASSLSGEPAVQYF

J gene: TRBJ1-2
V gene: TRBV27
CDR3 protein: CASSTHNRGDGYTF

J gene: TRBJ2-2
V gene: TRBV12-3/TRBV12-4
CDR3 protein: CASSPLDTGELFF

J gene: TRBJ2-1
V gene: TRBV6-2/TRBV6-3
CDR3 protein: CASTKGGGRAKFYNEQFF

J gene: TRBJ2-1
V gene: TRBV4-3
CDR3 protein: CASSPTPGGQGTKVYNEQFF

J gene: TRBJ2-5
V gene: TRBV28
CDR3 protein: CASSYGGRGQETQYF

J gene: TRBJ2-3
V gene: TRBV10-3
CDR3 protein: CAISDRQGATDTQYF

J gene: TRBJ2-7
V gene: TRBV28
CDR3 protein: CASSSILTGTTYEQYF

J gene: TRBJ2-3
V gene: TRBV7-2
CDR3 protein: CASSLPTADTQYF

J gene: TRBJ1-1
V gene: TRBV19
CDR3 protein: CASSINKDRGGEAFF

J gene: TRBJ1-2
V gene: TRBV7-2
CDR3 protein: CASSFSRGPYGYTF

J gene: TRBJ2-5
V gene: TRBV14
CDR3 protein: CASSLGTGSGETQYF

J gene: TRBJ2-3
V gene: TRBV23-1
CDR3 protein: CASAPGRLAGGVDTQYF

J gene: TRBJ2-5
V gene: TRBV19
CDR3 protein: CASSMSSLEETQYF

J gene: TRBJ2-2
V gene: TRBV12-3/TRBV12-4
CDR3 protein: CASWGLDGELFF

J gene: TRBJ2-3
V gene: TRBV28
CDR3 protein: CASARTGRGTDTQYF

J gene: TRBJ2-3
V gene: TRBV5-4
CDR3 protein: CASSLEMGDTQYF

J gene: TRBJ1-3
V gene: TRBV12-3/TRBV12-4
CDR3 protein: CASSLKGGNTIYF

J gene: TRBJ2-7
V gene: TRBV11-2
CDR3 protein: CASSLERAMFYEQYF

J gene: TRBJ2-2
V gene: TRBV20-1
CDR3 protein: CSARGGTGNTGELFF

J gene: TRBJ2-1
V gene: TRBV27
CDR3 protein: CASSSQGLSQGLFF

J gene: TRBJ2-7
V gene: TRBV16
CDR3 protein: CASSPGGGARYEQYF

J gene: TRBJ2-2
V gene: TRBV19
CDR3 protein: CASSDLGPLFF

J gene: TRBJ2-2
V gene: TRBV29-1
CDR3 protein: CSIGQPSLPNTGELFF

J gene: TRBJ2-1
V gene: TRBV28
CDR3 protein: CASLASGRGGEQFF

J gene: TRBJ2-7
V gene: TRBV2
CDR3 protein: CASSEYLVSYEQYF

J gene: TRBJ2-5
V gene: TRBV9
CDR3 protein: CASSPREKTQYF

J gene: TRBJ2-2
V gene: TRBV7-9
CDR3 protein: CANSLGRNTGELFF

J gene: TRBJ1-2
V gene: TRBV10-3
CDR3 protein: CAISERGANYGYTF

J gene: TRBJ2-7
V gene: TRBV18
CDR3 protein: CASSPGQGATYEQYF

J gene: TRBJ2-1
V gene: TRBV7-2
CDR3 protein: CASSLGPNNEQFF

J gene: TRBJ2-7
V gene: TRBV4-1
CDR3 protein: CASSQGSSGSYEQYF

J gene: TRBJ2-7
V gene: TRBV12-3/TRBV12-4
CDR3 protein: CASSFKREDEQYF

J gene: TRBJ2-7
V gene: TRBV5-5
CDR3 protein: CASSLGPTGAGSYEQYF

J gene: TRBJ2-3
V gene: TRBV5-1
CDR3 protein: CASSLSGREGDTQYF

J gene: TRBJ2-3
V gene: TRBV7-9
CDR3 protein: CASSHPLAGQPTDTQYF